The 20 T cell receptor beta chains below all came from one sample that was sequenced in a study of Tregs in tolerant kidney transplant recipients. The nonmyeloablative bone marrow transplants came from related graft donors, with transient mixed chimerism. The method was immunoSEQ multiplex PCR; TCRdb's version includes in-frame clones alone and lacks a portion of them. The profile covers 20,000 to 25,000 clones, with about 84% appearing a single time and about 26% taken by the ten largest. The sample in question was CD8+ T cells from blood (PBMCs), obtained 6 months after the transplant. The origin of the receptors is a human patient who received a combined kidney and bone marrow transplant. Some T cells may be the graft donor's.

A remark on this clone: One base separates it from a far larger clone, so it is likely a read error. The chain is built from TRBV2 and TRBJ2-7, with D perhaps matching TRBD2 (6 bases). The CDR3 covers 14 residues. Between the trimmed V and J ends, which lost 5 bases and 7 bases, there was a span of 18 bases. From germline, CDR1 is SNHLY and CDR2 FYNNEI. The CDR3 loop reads CASSRDSSHNEQYF. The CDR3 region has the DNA TGTGCCAGCAGTAGGGACTCAAGCCACAATGAGCAGTACTTC.

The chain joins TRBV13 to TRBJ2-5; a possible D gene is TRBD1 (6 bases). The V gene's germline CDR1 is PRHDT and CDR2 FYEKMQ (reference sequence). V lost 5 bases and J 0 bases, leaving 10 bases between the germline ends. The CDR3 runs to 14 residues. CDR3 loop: CASSRNRDQETQYF. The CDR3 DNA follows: TGTGCCAGCAGCCGAAACAGGGACCAAGAGACCCAGTACTTC.

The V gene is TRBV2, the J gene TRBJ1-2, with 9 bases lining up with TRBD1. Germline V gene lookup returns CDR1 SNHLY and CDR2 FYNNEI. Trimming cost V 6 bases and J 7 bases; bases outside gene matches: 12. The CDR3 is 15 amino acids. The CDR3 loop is CASSYTGQGLAGYTF. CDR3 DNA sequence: TGTGCCAGCAGCTACACGGGACAGGGCCTCGCTGGCTACACCTTC. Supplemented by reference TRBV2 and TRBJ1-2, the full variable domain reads EPEVTQTPSHQVTQMGQEVILRCVPISNHLYFYWYRQILGQKVEFLVSFYNNEISEKSEIFDDQFSVERPDGSNFTLKIRSTKLEDSAMYFCASSYTGQGLAGYTFGSGTRLTVV.

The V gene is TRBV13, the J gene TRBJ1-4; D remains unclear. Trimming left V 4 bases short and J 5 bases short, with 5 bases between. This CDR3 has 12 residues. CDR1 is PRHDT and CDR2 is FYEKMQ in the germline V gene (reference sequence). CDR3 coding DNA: TGTGCCAGCAGCTCGGGAAATGAAAAACTGTTTTTT. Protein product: CASSSGNEKLFF.

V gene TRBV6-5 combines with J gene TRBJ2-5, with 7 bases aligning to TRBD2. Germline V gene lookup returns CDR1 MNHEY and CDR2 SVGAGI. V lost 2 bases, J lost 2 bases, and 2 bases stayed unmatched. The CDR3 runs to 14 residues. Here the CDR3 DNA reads TGTGCCAGCAGTTACGGGGGGGAGCAAGAGACCCAGTACTTC. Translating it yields CASSYGGEQETQYF.

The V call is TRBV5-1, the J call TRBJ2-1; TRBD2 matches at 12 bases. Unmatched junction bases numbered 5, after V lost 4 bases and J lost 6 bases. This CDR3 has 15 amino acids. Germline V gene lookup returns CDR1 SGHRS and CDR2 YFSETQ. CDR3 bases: TGCGCCAGCAGCGTGACTAGCGGGAGCGGCAATGAGCAGTTCTTC. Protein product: CASSVTSGSGNEQFF.

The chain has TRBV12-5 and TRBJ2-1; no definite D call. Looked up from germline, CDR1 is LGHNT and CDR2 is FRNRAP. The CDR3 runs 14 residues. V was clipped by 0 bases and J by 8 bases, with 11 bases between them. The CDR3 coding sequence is TGTGCTAGTGGTTTGGTACTACCACCCTATGAGCAGTTCTTC. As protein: CASGLVLPPYEQFF.

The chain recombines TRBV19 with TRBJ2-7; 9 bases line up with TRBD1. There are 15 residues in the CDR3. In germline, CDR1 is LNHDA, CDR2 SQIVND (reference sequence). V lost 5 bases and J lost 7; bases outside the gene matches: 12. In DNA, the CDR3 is TGTGCCAGTAGTGCCGGGACAGGGATAACATGGGAGCAGTACTTC. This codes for CASSAGTGITWEQYF.

The CDR3 is CASSTGQGGITDTQYF. CDR3 DNA sequence: TGTGCCAGCAGCACCGGACAGGGTGGTATCACAGATACGCAGTATTTT. This sequence joins TRBV7-6 and TRBJ2-3; TRBD1 aligns across 8 bases. CDR3 length: 16 amino acids. Germline CDR1 is SGHVS and CDR2 is FNYEAQ. The V gene end was trimmed by 5 bases and the J gene end by 2 bases; junction bases not matched to a gene: 9.

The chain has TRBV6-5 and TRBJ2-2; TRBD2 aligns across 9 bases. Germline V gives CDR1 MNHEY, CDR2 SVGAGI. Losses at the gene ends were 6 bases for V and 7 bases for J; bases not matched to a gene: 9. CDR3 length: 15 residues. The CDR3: CASSPGLAPRGELFF. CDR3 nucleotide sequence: TGTGCCAGCAGCCCGGGACTAGCTCCACGCGGGGAGCTGTTTTTT.

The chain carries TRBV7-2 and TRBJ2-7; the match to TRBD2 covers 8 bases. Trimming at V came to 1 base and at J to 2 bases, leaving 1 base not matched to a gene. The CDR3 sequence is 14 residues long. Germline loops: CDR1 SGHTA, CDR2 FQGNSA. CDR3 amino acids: CASSLGGLAYEQYF. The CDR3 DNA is TGTGCCAGCAGCTTAGGGGGACTAGCCTACGAGCAGTACTTC.

This CDR3 is CASSLRGSFYEQYF. DNA of the CDR3: TGTGCCAGTAGCCTACGAGGGTCCTTCTACGAGCAGTACTTC. V is TRBV19 and J is TRBJ2-7, with D tentatively TRBD2 (5 bases). V shed 6 bases and J shed 3 bases, with 15 bases lying between them. CDR3 size: 14 residues. In germline, CDR1 is LNHDA, CDR2 SQIVND (reference sequence). The entire variable domain, with the rest obtained from reference TRBV19 and TRBJ2-7, is as follows: DGGITQSPKYLFRKEGQNVTLSCEQNLNHDAMYWYRQDPGQGLRLIYYSQIVNDFQKGDIAEGYSVSREKKESFPLTVTSAQKNPTAFYLCASSLRGSFYEQYFGPGTRLTVT.

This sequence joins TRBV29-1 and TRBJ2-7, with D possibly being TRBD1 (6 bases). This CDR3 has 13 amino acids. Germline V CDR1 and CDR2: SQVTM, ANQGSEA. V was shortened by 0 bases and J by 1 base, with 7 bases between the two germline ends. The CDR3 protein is CSVEDRGSYEQYF. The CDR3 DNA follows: TGCAGCGTTGAAGACAGGGGTTCCTACGAGCAGTACTTC.

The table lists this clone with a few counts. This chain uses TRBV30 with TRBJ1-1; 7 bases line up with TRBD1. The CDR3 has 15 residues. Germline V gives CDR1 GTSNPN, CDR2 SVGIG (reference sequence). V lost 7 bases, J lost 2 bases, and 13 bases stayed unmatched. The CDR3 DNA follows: TGTGCCTTAAACCGGGACAGATCCCCCAACACTGAAGCTTTCTTT. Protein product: CALNRDRSPNTEAFF.

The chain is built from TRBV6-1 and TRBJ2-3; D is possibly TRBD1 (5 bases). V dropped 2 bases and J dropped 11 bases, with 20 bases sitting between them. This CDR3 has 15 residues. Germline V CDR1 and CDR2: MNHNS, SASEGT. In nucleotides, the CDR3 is TGTGCCAGCAGTGAAATCGGTTGGGGCTACGGCGGGCAGTATTTT. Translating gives CASSEIGWGYGGQYF.

As DNA, the CDR3 is TGTGCCAGCAGCTTAGTAGGTGGGGGGAGTTCCTATGGCTACACCTTC. The encoded protein is CASSLVGGGSSYGYTF. V usage is TRBV7-2 and J usage is TRBJ1-2; possibly TRBD1 for D (5 bases). Germline CDR1 SGHTA, CDR2 FQGNSA. There are 16 residues in the CDR3. The V end lost 1 base, the J end lost 4 bases, and 16 bases lay between the germline ends.

The CDR3 DNA is TGTGCCAGCGCCTCTGGGCAGGGGCGATACTCCTACGAGCAGTACTTC. Encoded protein: CASASGQGRYSYEQYF. The chain carries TRBV7-6 and TRBJ2-7; D may be TRBD1 (6 bases). Between the trimmed V and J ends, which lost 8 bases and 0 bases, there was a span of 20 bases. The CDR3 is made up of 16 amino acids. From germline, CDR1 is SGHVS and CDR2 FNYEAQ.

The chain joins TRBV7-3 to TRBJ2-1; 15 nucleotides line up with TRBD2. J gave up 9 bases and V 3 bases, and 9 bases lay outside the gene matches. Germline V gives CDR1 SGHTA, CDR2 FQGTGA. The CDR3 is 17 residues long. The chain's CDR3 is CASSFIIPGLAGGEQFF. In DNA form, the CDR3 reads TGTGCCAGCAGCTTTATAATACCGGGACTAGCGGGAGGTGAGCAGTTCTTC.

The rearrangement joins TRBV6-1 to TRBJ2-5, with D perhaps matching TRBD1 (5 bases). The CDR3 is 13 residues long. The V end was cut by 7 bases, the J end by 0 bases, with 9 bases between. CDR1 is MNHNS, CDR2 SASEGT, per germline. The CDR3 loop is CASITGYQETQYF. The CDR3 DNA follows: TGTGCCAGCATCACAGGTTACCAAGAGACCCAGTACTTC.

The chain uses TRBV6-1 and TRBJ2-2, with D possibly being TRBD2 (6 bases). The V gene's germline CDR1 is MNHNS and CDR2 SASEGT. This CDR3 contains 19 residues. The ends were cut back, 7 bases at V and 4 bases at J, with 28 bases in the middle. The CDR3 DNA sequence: TGTGCCAGCATTCAAGCCCCACTCACTCGGGAGTCGGGCACCGGGGAGCTGTTTTTT. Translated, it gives CASIQAPLTRESGTGELFF.